The clone carrying this T cell receptor beta chain has ten or more counts. This sample was included in a study of T cells of healthy individuals. MiXCR was run by TCRdb on the 5' RACE reads, yielding one entry per CDR3 protein. The sample includes about 41,000 distinct CDR3 sequences, about 4.5% of them seen just once. The ends were cut back, 5 bases at V and 7 bases at J, with 15 bases in the middle. The germline gives CDR1 SGHTA, CDR2 FQGTGA. CDR3 length: 15 amino acids. The source is a human donor in good health. V and J are TRBV7-3 and TRBJ1-6, with D perhaps TRBD1 (5 bases). In DNA, the CDR3 is TGTGCCAGCAGCCCAACGGGACCCCCAAATTCACCCCTCCACTTT. Amino acids: CASSPTGPPNSPLHF.